This TCR beta chain appears in the sequencing data of a study of shared clonotypes between healthy human individuals. CD8 cells classed as naive were CD45RO-negative and positively selected for CCR7, excluding terminally differentiated effector memory CD45RA+ cells. Germline V gene sequence: CDR1 ENHRY, CDR2 SYGVKD. Trimming left V 2 bases short and J 5 bases short, with 9 bases between. The CDR3 has 13 amino acids. Libraries were prepared by immunoSEQ multiplex PCR; TCRdb keeps only in-frame clonotypes and omits some of them. The table shows 2 million to 2.5 million clones, with about 92% occurring only once.

The receptor was isolated from a man aged 18 to 30 in good health. Some clones in this sample may be carry-over from other donors' samples. The sequencing input was naive CD8+ T cells from PBMCs. The chain couples TRBV10-3 to TRBJ1-2; possibly TRBD1 for D (5 bases). The CDR3 nucleotides are TGTGCCATCAGTGAGCAGGGTTCATATGGCTACACCTTC. Translated: CAISEQGSYGYTF.